The rows below give T cell receptor beta chains drawn from one sample of a study of neurological immune-mediated disorders. TCRdb reprocessed the 5' RACE reads with MiXCR, giving one entry per CDR3 protein. The sample contains around 61,000 distinct CDR3 sequences, roughly 4.9% of which appear only once. The sample comprised PBMCs. The receptors were gathered from a human donor with multiple sclerosis. The donor label of this sample is uncertain. Both conserved end residues are part of each CDR3. D genes are given only for firm matches. Expanded clones are given a class, and other clones once, few, many or no size at all.

TGTGCCAGCAGTTCCCGACAGGGAATGAAAGAGACCCAGTACTTC,CASSSRQGMKETQYF,TRBV12-3/TRBV12-4,TRBJ2-5,many,TRBD1
TGCGCCAGCTGGCGGGGGGGAGAGACCCAGTACTTC,CASWRGGETQYF,TRBV5-1,TRBJ2-5,many,TRBD2
TGTGCCAGCAGCCCTGGACAGGGGAGGGCCGCCGGGGAGCTGTTTTTT,CASSPGQGRAAGELFF,TRBV6-6,TRBJ2-2,many,TRBD1
TGCGCCAGCAGCTTGGGGAACGGTGAAGCTTTCTTT,CASSLGNGEAFF,TRBV5-1,TRBJ1-1,many,-
TGCGCCAGCAGCCGTACGACGGCCTTGGATAATTCACCCCTCCACTTT,CASSRTTALDNSPLHF,TRBV5-1,TRBJ1-6,many,-
TGCGCCAGCAGTTCAACCGGGAGAATTACTGAAGCTTTCTTT,CASSSTGRITEAFF,TRBV5-1,TRBJ1-1,many,-
TGTGCCAGCAGCCGGGACAGATCATCGGGCGATGAGCAGTTCTTC,CASSRDRSSGDEQFF,TRBV6-5,TRBJ2-1,-,TRBD1
TGTGCCACCAGTGTCGGGGGGAGCACAGATACGCAGTATTTT,CATSVGGSTDTQYF,TRBV24-1,TRBJ2-3,many,TRBD2
TGTGCCAGCAGCTTAAAAGTAGGCGGGGGGGCCCGCACAGATACGCAGTATTTT,CASSLKVGGGARTDTQYF,TRBV7-3,TRBJ2-3,many,TRBD2
TGCAGTGCTAGATTGGGGAGCTCCTACAATGAGCAGTTCTTC,CSARLGSSYNEQFF,TRBV20-1,TRBJ2-1,many,-
TGTGCCAGCAGCTTGACATCAACAGGGGAGACCCAGTACTTC,CASSLTSTGETQYF,TRBV5-6,TRBJ2-5,many,-
TGCAGTGCTAAGGATACAGGGACGACCACTGAAGCTTTCTTT,CSAKDTGTTTEAFF,TRBV20-1,TRBJ1-1,many,-
TGTGCCAGCAGCCAGACAGGGGCTGGAAACACCATATATTTT,CASSQTGAGNTIYF,TRBV4-2,TRBJ1-3,many,TRBD1
TGTGCCAGCAGCTATAGAGAAGGTGAGCAGTTCTTC,CASSYREGEQFF,TRBV7-3,TRBJ2-1,many,-
TGCGCCAGCGCATCTAGCGCCCAGACCCAGTACTTC,CASASSAQTQYF,TRBV5-1,TRBJ2-5,many,-
TGTGCCAGCAGCCAAAGCTACGAGCAGTACTTC,CASSQSYEQYF,TRBV14,TRBJ2-7,many,-
TGTGCCAGCAGCCAAGATACTAGCGGTTACATCGGGGAGCTGTTTTTT,CASSQDTSGYIGELFF,TRBV3-1,TRBJ2-2,many,TRBD2
TGCAGTGCTAGACTAGCGGGGGCCCCCACAGATACGCAGTATTTT,CSARLAGAPTDTQYF,TRBV20-1,TRBJ2-3,many,TRBD2
TGCAGCGTTGACCCAGGTCAGGGGCTGGGATATGGCTACACCTTC,CSVDPGQGLGYGYTF,TRBV29-1,TRBJ1-2,many,-
TGTGCCAGCAGTCTGACGGCGGCCTACGAGCAGTACTTC,CASSLTAAYEQYF,TRBV6-1,TRBJ2-7,few,-
TGCGCCAGCAGTGATCCCTACCTCCCTCTAGCCAAAAACATTCAGTACTTC,CASSDPYLPLAKNIQYF,TRBV10-2,TRBJ2-4,many,-
TGCAGCGTTGAAAGGGTCGACAGGGAGGATGGCTACACCTTC,CSVERVDREDGYTF,TRBV29-1,TRBJ1-2,many,TRBD1
TGCAGCGTTGAGGGGGGACAGGGGACTGGCGAGCAGTACTTC,CSVEGGQGTGEQYF,TRBV29-1,TRBJ2-7,many,TRBD1
TGTGCCAGCAGCAAGGGGGCGGGGGGCATCAATGAGCAGTTCTTC,CASSKGAGGINEQFF,TRBV6-5,TRBJ2-1,many,-
TGTGCCAGCACCATACAGGGGATCAACACTGAAGCTTTCTTT,CASTIQGINTEAFF,TRBV3-1,TRBJ1-1,many,TRBD1
TGTGCCAGCAGCACGACAGGGTCGGCTAACTATGGCTACACCTTC,CASSTTGSANYGYTF,TRBV12-3/TRBV12-4,TRBJ1-2,many,TRBD1
TGTGCCAGCAGTCCTTATAGCAATCAGCCCCAGCATTTT,CASSPYSNQPQHF,TRBV27,TRBJ1-5,many,-
TGTGCCAGCAGCTTCGGTGAGGTGCGGTTCTTC,CASSFGEVRFF,TRBV11-2,TRBJ2-1,many,-
TGTGCCAGCAGCCCTAGGCTGCTAGCGGGGGTGGTTACGCAGTATTTT,CASSPRLLAGVVTQYF,TRBV7-9,TRBJ2-3,many,TRBD2
TGTGCCAGCCTGGACAGTACCTACGAGCAGTACTTC,CASLDSTYEQYF,TRBV7-3,TRBJ2-7,many,-
TGTGCCAGTAGTATGGACCCCGACGGATATGAGCAGTTCTTC,CASSMDPDGYEQFF,TRBV19,TRBJ2-1,-,-
TGCAGTGCAAGACAGGGTTACAATGAGCAGTTCTTC,CSARQGYNEQFF,TRBV20-1,TRBJ2-1,many,TRBD1
TGCGCCAGCAGAGGACTAGCGGGGGCCTCCTACGAGCAGTACTTC,CASRGLAGASYEQYF,TRBV10-2,TRBJ2-7,many,TRBD2
TGCAGTGCTAGAAGTTTTGGGGCCGGGGAGACCCAGTACTTC,CSARSFGAGETQYF,TRBV20-1,TRBJ2-5,many,-
TGCAGTGCTAGAGATCAGGGGACAGCTTATGGCTACACCTTC,CSARDQGTAYGYTF,TRBV20-1,TRBJ1-2,-,TRBD1
TGCGCCAGCAGCCGCGCCTTCGGCAGCACCTACGAGCAGTACTTC,CASSRAFGSTYEQYF,TRBV5-1,TRBJ2-7,many,-
TGCGCCAGCAGCTTGGCCGGTGACCTGGGGGTCACTGAAGCTTTCTTT,CASSLAGDLGVTEAFF,TRBV5-1,TRBJ1-1,many,-
TGTGCCAGCAGTTACTTGGTTCCGTTAGATGGCTACACCTTC,CASSYLVPLDGYTF,TRBV6-6,TRBJ1-2,-,-
TGTGCCAGCGGTGAGGGGGGCACTGAAGCTTTCTTT,CASGEGGTEAFF,TRBV11-3,TRBJ1-1,-,-